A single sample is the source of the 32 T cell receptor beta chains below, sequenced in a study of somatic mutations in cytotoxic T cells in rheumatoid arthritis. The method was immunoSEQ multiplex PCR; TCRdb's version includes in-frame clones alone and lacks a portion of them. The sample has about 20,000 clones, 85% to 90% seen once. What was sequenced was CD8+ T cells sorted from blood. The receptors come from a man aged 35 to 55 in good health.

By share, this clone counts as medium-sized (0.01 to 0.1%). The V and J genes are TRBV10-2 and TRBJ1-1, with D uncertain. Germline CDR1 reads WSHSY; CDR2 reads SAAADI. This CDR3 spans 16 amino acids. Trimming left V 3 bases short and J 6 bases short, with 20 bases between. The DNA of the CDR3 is TGCGCCAGCAGTGAAACCCACGCTACAGCCACGCCTGAAGCTTTCTTT. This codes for CASSETHATATPEAFF.

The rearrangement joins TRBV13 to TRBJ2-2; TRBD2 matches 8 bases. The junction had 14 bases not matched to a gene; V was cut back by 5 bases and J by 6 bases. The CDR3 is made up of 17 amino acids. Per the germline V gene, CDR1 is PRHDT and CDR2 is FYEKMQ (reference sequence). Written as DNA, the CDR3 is TGTGCCAGCAGCCGCTGGACTAGCCCAACCTTGCCCGGGGAGCTGTTTTTT. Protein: CASSRWTSPTLPGELFF.

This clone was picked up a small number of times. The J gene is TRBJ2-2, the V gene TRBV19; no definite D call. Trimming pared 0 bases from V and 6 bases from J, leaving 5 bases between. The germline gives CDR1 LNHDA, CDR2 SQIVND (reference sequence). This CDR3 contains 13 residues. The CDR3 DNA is TGTGCCAGTAGTATAGACAGCGCCGGGGAGCTGTTTTTT. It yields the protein CASSIDSAGELFF.

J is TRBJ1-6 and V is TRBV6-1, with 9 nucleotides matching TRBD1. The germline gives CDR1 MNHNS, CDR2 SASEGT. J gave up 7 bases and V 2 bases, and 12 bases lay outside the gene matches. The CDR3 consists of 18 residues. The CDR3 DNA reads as TGTGCCAGCAGTGAATATAGTGGCGGGACAGGGAGGAATTCACCCCTCCACTTT. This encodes CASSEYSGGTGRNSPLHF.

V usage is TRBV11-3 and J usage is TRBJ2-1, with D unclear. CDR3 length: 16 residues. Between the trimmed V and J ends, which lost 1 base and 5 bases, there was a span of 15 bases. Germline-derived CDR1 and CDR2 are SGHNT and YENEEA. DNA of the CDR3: TGTGCCAGCAGCTTAGGGGTTGGGCCTACGGACAATGAGCAGTTCTTC. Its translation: CASSLGVGPTDNEQFF.

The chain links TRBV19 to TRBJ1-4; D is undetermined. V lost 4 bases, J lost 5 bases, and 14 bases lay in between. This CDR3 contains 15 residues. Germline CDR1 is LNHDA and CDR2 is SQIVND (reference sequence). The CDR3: CASSTWAAPNEKLFF. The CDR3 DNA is TGTGCCAGTAGTACCTGGGCCGCTCCCAATGAAAAACTGTTTTTT.

The CDR3: CASSSPRQGAYEQYF. The CDR3 bases are TGTGCCAGCAGCTCCCCCAGACAGGGGGCCTACGAGCAGTACTTC. This sequence joins TRBV28 and TRBJ2-7; 9 bases are shared with TRBD1. With 6 bases clipped from V and 2 bases from J, the junction kept 8 bases outside the gene matches. The CDR3 loop spans 15 amino acids. Germline CDR1 is MDHEN and CDR2 is SYDVKM.

CDR3 in DNA: TGTGCCAGCAGCCTTCAAGCGGGAGGGCCCTACGAGCAGTACTTC. Residues: CASSLQAGGPYEQYF. V is TRBV9 and J is TRBJ2-7; 10 bases are a match to TRBD2. Germline values: CDR1 SGDLS, CDR2 YYNGEE. The V gene end was trimmed by 4 bases and the J gene end by 2 bases; junction bases not matched to a gene: 6. This CDR3 spans 15 amino acids.

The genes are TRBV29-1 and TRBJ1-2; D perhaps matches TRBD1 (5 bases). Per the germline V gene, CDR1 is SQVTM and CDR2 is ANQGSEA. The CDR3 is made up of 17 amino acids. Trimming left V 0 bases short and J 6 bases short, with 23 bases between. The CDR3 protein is CSVEEDFGGSRENGYTF. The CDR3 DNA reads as TGCAGCGTTGAAGAAGACTTCGGGGGTTCCAGGGAGAATGGCTACACCTTC.

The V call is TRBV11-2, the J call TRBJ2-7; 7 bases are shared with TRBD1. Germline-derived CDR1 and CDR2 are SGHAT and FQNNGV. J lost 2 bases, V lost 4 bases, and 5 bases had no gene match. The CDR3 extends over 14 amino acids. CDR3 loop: CASSSTGIAYEQYF. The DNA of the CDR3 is TGTGCCAGCAGCTCGACAGGGATCGCCTACGAGCAGTACTTC.

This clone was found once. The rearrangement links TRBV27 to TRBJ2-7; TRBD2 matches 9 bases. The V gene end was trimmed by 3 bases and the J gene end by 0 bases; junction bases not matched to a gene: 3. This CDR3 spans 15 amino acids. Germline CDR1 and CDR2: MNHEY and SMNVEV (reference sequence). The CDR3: CASSFFSGGSYEQYF. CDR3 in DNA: TGTGCCAGCAGTTTTTTTAGCGGGGGCTCCTACGAGCAGTACTTC.

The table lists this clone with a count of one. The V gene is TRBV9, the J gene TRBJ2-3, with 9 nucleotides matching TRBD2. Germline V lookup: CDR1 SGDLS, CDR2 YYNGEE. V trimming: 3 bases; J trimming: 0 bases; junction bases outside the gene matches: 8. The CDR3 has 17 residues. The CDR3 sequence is CASSAGTSLKSTDTQYF. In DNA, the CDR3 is TGTGCCAGCAGCGCCGGGACTAGCTTAAAGAGCACAGATACGCAGTATTTT.

The chain's CDR3 is CASSRGQGWGEQYF. The CDR3 coding sequence is TGTGCCAGTAGTCGAGGACAGGGATGGGGCGAGCAGTACTTC. The chain is built from TRBV19 and TRBJ2-7; TRBD1 matches 8 bases. This CDR3 is 14 amino acids long. V shed 5 bases, J shed 6 bases, and the junction held 9 bases outside the gene matches. Germline CDR1 LNHDA, CDR2 SQIVND (reference sequence).

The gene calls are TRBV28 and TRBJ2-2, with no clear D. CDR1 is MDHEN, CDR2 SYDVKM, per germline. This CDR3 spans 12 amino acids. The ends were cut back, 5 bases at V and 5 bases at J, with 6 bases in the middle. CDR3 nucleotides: TGTGCCAGCAGTCGAACGACCGGGGAGCTGTTTTTT. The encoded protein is CASSRTTGELFF. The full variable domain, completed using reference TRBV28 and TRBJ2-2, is DVKVTQSSRYLVKRTGEKVFLECVQDMDHENMFWYRQDPGLGLRLIYFSYDVKMKEKGDIPEGYSVSREKKERFSLILESASTNQTSMYLCASSRTTGELFFGEGSRLTVL.

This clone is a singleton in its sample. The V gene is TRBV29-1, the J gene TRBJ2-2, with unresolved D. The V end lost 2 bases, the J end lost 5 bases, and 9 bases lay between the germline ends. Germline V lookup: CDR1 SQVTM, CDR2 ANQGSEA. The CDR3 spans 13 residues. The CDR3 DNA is TGCAGCGTTGAATTATGGAGTACCGGGGAGCTGTTTTTT. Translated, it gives CSVELWSTGELFF.

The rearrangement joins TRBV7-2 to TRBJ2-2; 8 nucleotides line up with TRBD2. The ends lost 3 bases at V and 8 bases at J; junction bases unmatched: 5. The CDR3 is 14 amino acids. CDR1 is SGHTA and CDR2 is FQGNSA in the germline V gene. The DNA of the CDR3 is TGTGCCAGCAGCTTCAGCGGGAGAGGGGGGGAGCTGTTTTTT. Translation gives CASSFSGRGGELFF.

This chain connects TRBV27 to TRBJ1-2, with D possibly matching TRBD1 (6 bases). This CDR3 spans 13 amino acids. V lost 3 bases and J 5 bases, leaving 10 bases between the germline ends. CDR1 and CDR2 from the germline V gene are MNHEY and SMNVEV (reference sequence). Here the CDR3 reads CASSFLQGYGYTF. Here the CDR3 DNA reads TGTGCCAGCAGTTTTCTACAGGGTTATGGCTACACCTTC.

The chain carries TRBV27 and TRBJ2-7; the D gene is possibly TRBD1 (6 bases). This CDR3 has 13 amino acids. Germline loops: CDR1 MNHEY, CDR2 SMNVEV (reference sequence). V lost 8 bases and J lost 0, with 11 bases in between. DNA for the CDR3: TGTGCCAGCCGGGACACTAGCTCCTACGAGCAGTACTTC. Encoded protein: CASRDTSSYEQYF.

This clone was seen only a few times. As DNA, the CDR3 is TGTGCCAGCAGTTATAGCCAGGGGGCTTTCTACGAGCAGTACTTC. It encodes CASSYSQGAFYEQYF. The chain links TRBV6-5 to TRBJ2-7; 8 bases are a match to TRBD1. Germline values: CDR1 MNHEY, CDR2 SVGAGI. This CDR3 spans 15 amino acids. Germline trimming cut 3 bases from V and 3 bases from J; bases unmatched to any gene: 7.

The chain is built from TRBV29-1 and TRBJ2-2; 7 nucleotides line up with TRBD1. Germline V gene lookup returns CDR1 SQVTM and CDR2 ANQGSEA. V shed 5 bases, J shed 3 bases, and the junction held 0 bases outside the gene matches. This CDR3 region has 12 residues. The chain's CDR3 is CSVTGDTGELFF. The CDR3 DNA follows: TGCAGCGTTACAGGGGACACCGGGGAGCTGTTTTTT.

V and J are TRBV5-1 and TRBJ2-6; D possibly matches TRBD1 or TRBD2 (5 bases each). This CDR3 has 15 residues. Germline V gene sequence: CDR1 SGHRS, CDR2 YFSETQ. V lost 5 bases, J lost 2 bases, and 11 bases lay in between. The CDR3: CASSGWGTGANVLTF. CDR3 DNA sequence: TGCGCCAGCAGTGGGTGGGGGACTGGGGCCAACGTCCTGACTTTC.

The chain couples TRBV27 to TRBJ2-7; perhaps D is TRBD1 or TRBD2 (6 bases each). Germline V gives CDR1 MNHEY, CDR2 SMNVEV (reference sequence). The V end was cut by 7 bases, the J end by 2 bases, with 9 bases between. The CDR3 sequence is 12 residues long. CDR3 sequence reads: CASMGGPYEQYF. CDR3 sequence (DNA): TGTGCCAGCATGGGGGGCCCCTACGAGCAGTACTTC.

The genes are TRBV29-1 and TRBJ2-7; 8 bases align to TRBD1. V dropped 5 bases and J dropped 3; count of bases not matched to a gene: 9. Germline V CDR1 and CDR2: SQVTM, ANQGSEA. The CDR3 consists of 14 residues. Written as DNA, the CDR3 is TGCAGCGTTCGACAGGGGCAATTATACTACGAGCAGTACTTC. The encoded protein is CSVRQGQLYYEQYF.

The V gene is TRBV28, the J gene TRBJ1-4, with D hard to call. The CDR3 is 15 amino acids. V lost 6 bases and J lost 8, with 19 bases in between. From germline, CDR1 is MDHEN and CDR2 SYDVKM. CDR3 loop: CASRTGILRLEKLFF. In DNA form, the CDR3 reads TGTGCCAGCAGAACCGGGATCTTGAGGTTGGAAAAACTGTTTTTT.

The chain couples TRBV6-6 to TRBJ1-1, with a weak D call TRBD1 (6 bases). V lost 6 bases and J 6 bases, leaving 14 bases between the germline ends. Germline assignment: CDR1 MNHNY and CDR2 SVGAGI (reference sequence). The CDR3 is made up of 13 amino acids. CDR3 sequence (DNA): TGTGCCAGCAGGGAACAGGGTTGGCCTGAAGCTTTCTTT. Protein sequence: CASREQGWPEAFF.

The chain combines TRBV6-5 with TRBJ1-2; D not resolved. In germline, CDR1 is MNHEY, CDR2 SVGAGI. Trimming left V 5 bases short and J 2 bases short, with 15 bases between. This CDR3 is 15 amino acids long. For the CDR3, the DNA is TGTGCCAGCAGTGTCAATGGGATGCGGAACTATGGCTACACCTTC. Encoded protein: CASSVNGMRNYGYTF.

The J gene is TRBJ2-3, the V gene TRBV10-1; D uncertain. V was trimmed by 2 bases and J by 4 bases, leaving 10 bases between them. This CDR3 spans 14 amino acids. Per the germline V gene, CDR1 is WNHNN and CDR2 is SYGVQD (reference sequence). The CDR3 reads CASSEGQQPDTQYF. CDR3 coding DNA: TGCGCCAGCAGTGAGGGCCAGCAGCCAGATACGCAGTATTTT.

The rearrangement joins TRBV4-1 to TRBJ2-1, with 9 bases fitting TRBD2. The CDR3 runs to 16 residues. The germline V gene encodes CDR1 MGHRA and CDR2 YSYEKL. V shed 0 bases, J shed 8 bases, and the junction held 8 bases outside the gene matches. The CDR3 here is CASSQDDSGSTHEQFF. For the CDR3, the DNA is TGCGCCAGCAGCCAAGATGATAGCGGGAGTACCCATGAGCAGTTCTTC.

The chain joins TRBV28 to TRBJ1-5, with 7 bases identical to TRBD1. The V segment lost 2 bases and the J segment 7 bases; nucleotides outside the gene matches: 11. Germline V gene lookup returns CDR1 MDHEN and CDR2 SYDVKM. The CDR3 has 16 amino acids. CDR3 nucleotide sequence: TGTGCCAGCAGTTTACCCGGCAGGGGGTTTGGACAGCCCCAGCATTTT. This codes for CASSLPGRGFGQPQHF.

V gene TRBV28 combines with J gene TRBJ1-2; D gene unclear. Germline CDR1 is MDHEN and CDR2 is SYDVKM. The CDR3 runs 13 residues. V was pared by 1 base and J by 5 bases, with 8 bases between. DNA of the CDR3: TGTGCCAGCAGTTTATTTTCCGGATATGGCTACACCTTC. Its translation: CASSLFSGYGYTF.

As DNA, the CDR3 is TGTGCCAGCGCCTCCCCCGGGGTACTAAACTCTGGGGCCAACGTCCTGACTTTC. Translating gives CASASPGVLNSGANVLTF. The chain links TRBV6-7 to TRBJ2-6, with D perhaps TRBD2 (5 bases). TRBV6-7 carries the ORF label, with uncertain function. This CDR3 is built from 18 residues. V lost 8 bases and J lost 0, with 20 bases in between.

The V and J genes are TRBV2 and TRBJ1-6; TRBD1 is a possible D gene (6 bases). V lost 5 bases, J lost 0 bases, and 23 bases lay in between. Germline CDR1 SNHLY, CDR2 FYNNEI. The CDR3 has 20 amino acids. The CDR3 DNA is TGTGCCAGCAGTATTCCAGGACAGATATACCTCCGCTCCTATAATTCACCCCTCCACTTT. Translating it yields CASSIPGQIYLRSYNSPLHF.